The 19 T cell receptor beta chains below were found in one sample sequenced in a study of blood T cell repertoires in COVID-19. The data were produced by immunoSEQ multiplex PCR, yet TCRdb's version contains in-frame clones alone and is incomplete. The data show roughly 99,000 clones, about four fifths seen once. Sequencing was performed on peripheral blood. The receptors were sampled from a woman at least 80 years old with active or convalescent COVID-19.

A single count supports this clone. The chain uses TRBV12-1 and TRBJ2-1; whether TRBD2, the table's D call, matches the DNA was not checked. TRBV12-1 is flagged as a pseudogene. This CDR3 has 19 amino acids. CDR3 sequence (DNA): TGTGCCAGCAGCTTTACCCCTTTCGGCGGGAGGGCCCTATACAATGAGCAGTTCTTC. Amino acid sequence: CASSFTPFGGRALYNEQFF.

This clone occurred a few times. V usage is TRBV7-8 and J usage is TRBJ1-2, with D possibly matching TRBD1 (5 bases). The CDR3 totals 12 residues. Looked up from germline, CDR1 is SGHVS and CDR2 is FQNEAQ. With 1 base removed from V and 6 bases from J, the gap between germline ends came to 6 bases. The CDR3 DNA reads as TGTGCCAGCAGCTTAGTAGGGGATGGCTACACCTTC. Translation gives CASSLVGDGYTF.

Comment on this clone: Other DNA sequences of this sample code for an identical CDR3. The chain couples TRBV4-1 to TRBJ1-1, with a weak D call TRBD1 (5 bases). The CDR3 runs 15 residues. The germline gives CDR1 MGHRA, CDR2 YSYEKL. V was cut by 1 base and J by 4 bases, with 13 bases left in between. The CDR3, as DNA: TGCGCCAGCAGCCAAGCAGGGCAGGGAGGCACTGAAGCTTTCTTT. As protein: CASSQAGQGGTEAFF.

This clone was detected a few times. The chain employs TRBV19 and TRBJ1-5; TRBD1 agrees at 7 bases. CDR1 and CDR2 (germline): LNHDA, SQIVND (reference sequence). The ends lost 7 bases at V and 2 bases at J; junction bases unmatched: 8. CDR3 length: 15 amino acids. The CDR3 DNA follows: TGTGCCAGTAATCCTAACAGGGGACGCAATCAGCCCCAGCATTTT. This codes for CASNPNRGRNQPQHF.

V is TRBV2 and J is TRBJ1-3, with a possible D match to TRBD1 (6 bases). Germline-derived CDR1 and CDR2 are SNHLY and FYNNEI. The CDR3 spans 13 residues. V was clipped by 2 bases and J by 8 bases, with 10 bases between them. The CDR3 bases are TGTGCCAGCAGTGAACAGGGGACGGACACCATATATTTT. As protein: CASSEQGTDTIYF.

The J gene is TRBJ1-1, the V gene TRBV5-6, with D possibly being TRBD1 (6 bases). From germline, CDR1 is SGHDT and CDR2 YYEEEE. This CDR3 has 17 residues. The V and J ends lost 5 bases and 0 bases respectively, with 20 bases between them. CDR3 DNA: TGTGCCAGCAGTAGAGGCAGGGGAAGGAAAATGAACACTGAAGCTTTCTTT. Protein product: CASSRGRGRKMNTEAFF.

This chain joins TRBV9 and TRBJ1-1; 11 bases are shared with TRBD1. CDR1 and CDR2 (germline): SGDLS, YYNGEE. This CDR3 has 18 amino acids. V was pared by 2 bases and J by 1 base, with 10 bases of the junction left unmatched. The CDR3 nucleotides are TGTGCCAGCAGCGTCCGGGACAGGGGGTTTGTGGGGAACACTGAAGCTTTCTTT. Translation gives CASSVRDRGFVGNTEAFF.

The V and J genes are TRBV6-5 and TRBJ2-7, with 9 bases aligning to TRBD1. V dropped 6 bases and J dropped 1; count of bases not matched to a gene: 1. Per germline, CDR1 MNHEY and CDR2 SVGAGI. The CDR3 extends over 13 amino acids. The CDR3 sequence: CASRTGGSYEQYF. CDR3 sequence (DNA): TGTGCCAGCAGGACAGGGGGTTCCTACGAGCAGTACTTC.

CDR3 sequence reads: CASSRLAGDEQYF. The CDR3 region has the DNA TGTGCCAGTAGTAGACTAGCGGGAGACGAGCAGTACTTC. The chain uses TRBV19 and TRBJ2-7, with 12 bases that match TRBD2. Germline CDR1 and CDR2: LNHDA and SQIVND (reference sequence). V lost 4 bases and J lost 5; bases outside the gene matches: 0. The CDR3 loop spans 13 amino acids.

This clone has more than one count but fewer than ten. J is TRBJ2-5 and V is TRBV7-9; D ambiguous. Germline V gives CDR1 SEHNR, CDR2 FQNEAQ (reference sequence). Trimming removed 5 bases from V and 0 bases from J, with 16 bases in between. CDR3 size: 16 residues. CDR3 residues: CASSPHPQAYQETQYF. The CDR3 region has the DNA TGTGCCAGCAGCCCGCACCCACAAGCGTACCAAGAGACCCAGTACTTC.

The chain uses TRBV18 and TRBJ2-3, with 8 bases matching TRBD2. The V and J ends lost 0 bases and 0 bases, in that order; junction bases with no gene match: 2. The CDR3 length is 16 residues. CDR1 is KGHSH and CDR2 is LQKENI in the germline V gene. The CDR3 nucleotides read TGTGCCAGCTCACCACCGGCGGGAGGCAGCACAGATACGCAGTATTTT. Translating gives CASSPPAGGSTDTQYF.

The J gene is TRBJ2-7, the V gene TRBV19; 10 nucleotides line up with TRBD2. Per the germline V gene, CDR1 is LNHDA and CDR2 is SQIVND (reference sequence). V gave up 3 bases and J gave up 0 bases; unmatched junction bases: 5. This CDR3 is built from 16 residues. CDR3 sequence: CASSIPSSGGSYEQYF. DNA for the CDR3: TGTGCCAGTAGTATCCCATCTAGCGGGGGCTCCTACGAGCAGTACTTC.

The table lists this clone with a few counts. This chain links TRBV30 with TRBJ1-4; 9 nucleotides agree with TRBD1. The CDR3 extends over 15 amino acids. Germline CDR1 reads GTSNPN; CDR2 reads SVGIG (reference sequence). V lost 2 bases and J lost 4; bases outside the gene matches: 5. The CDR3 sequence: CAWSLPGQGNEKLFF. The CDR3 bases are TGTGCCTGGAGTCTCCCGGGACAGGGTAATGAAAAACTGTTTTTT.

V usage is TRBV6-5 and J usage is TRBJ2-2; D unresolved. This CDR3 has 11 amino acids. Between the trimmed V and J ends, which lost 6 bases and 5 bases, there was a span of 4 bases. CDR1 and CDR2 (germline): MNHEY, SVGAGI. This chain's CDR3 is CASSRTGELFF. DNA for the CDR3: TGTGCCAGCAGCAGGACCGGGGAGCTGTTTTTT.

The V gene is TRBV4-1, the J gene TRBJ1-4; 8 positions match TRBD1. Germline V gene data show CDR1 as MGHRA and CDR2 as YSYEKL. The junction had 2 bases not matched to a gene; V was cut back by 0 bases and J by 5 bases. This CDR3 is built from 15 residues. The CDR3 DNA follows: TGCGCCAGCAGCCAAGATGGGACAGGCAATGAAAAACTGTTTTTT. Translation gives CASSQDGTGNEKLFF.

The CDR3: CATSRDPTGVGYTF. CDR3 DNA sequence: TGTGCCACCAGCAGAGATCCGACAGGGGTTGGCTACACCTTC. The rearrangement links TRBV15 to TRBJ1-2; TRBD1 agrees at 8 bases. The CDR3 spans 14 residues. Trimming took 0 bases from V and 7 from J; bases not matched to a gene: 4. Germline CDR1 LNHNV, CDR2 YYDKDF (reference sequence). The full variable domain, with the rest looked up from reference TRBV15 and TRBJ1-2, is DAMVIQNPRYQVTQFGKPVTLSCSQTLNHNVMYWYQQKSSQAPKLLFHYYDKDFNNEADTPDNFQSRRPNTSFCFLDIRSPGLGDTAMYLCATSRDPTGVGYTFGSGTRLTVV.

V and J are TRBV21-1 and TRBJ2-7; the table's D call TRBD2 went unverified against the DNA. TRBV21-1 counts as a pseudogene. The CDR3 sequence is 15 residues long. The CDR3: CASKPSRDWSYEQYF. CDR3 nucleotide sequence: TGTGCCAGCAAACCCAGCAGGGACTGGTCCTACGAGCAGTACTTC.

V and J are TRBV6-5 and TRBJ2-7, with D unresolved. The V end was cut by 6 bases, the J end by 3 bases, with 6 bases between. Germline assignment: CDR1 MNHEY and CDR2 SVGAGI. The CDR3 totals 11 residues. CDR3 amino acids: CASSRYYEQYF. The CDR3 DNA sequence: TGTGCCAGCAGCCGTTACTACGAGCAGTACTTC.

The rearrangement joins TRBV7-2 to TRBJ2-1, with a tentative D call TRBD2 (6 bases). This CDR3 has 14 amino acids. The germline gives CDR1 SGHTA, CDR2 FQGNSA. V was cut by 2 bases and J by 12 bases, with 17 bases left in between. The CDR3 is CASSLKPAEGAQFF. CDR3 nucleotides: TGTGCCAGCAGCTTAAAGCCAGCGGAGGGAGCGCAGTTCTTC.